These T cell receptor beta chains were read from a single sample in a study of shared clonotypes between healthy human individuals. Clones were sequenced by immunoSEQ multiplex PCR, and TCRdb holds only the in-frame ones, with some missing. The sample holds 2,500,000 or so clones, approximately 90% seen once. Sequencing was performed on naive CD4+ T cells sorted from blood. Receptor source: a man younger than 35 in good health. Each CDR3 is given with its conserved first and last residue. D genes are given only for firm matches. Size values are once, few and many counts, or a class for expanded clones, and some rows have none.

TRBV4-3	.	.	TRBJ2-1	TGCGCCAGCAGCGTTACCGTAAAAGAGTATGAGCAGTTCTTC	CASSVTVKEYEQFF
TRBV6-5	TRBD2	.	TRBJ2-6	TGTGCCAGCAGTCCTCTAGCGGGTGGGGCCAACGTCCTGACTTTC	CASSPLAGGANVLTF
TRBV5-1	.	.	TRBJ1-1	TGCGCCAGCAGCTTGGCCCCGGGACAAAAAAGCGCTTTCTTT	CASSLAPGQKSAFF
TRBV19	.	few	TRBJ1-2	TGTGCCAGTAGTATAGAGTGGTCAGCTAACTATGGCTACACCTTC	CASSIEWSANYGYTF
TRBV27	.	.	TRBJ2-3	TGTGCCAGCAGTTTATTCCGCGCAGATACGCAGTATTTT	CASSLFRADTQYF
TRBV30	.	.	TRBJ2-7	TGTGCCTGGAGTTCAGGGAGTAGCTACGAGCAGTACTTC	CAWSSGSSYEQYF
TRBV5-1	.	.	TRBJ2-3	TGCGCCAGCAGCGGGACTGGGGTTAGCACAGATACGCAGTATTTT	CASSGTGVSTDTQYF
TRBV5-1	TRBD1	.	TRBJ2-7	TGCGCCAGCAGCTCGACAGGGCCCTCGTACGAGCAGTACTTC	CASSSTGPSYEQYF
TRBV19	TRBD1	.	TRBJ2-7	TGTGCCAGTAGTGGAGACAGGGGTCGAAACGAGCAGTACTTC	CASSGDRGRNEQYF
TRBV2	TRBD1	.	TRBJ2-5	TGTGCCAGCAGTGAAATGGCAGGGGGTGGGGAGACCCAGTACTTC	CASSEMAGGGETQYF
TRBV19	TRBD2	.	TRBJ2-5	TGTGCCCGCTGGTGGCGGGGGGAAGAGACCCAGTACTTC	CARWWRGEETQYF
TRBV11-2	.	.	TRBJ1-2	TGTGCCAGCAGCTTATCCCAGACCAACTATGGCTACACCTTC	CASSLSQTNYGYTF
TRBV18	.	.	TRBJ2-6	TGTGCCAGCTCCCCTCTTGGAGTGACAGGGGCCAACGTCCTGACTTTC	CASSPLGVTGANVLTF
TRBV5-1	.	.	TRBJ2-2	TGCGCCAGCAGCCTTAACGCGAACACCGGGGAGCTGTTTTTT	CASSLNANTGELFF
TRBV30	.	.	TRBJ2-5	TGTGCCTGGAGTATAGTCAGGGGTGTAGAGACCCAGTACTTC	CAWSIVRGVETQYF
TRBV28	TRBD1	.	TRBJ1-5	TGTGCCAGCAGTTTTAGGACCCCAGGGGGTAATCAGCCCCAGCATTTT	CASSFRTPGGNQPQHF
TRBV7-2	.	once	TRBJ2-2	TGTGCCAGCAGCTTAAGCGGAAACACCGGGGAGCTGTTTTTT	CASSLSGNTGELFF
TRBV27	TRBD2	.	TRBJ2-2	TGTGCCAGGCGGTACAGGGGCTCGCTAGCGGGAGCCTCGAACACCGGGGAGCTGTTTTTT	CARRYRGSLAGASNTGELFF
TRBV5-5	.	.	TRBJ1-1	TGTGCCAGCAGCTTGATGGGGAACACTGAAGCTTTCTTT	CASSLMGNTEAFF
TRBV28	TRBD1	.	TRBJ1-5	TGTGCCAGCAGCCAGGACAGGGGATCCCAGCCCCAGCATTTT	CASSQDRGSQPQHF
TRBV2	TRBD1	.	TRBJ2-7	TGTGCCAGCAGTCGGGACAGGGGCATCAACGAGCAGTACTTC	CASSRDRGINEQYF
TRBV13	.	.	TRBJ2-7	TGTGCCAGCAGCCAAAAGGCCTACGAGCAGTACTTC	CASSQKAYEQYF
TRBV11-3	.	.	TRBJ2-1	TGTGCCAGCAGCTTAAATTCCTACAATGAGCAGTTCTTC	CASSLNSYNEQFF
TRBV4-3	.	.	TRBJ2-7	TGCGCCAGCAGCCAAGATACCAAGCCAGGGGTCTACTACGAGCAGTACTTC	CASSQDTKPGVYYEQYF
TRBV19	.	.	TRBJ1-5	TGTGCCAGTACGGGCGCTTATAGCAATCAGCCCCAGCATTTT	CASTGAYSNQPQHF
TRBV30	.	.	TRBJ1-6	TGTGCCACCGCCATTGCATATAATTCACCCCTCCACTTT	CATAIAYNSPLHF
TRBV27	.	.	TRBJ2-7	TGTGCCAGCAGTTCTAGGTCCTACGAGCAGTACTTC	CASSSRSYEQYF
TRBV6-5	TRBD1	.	TRBJ2-7	TGTGCCAGCAGAGGGACAGGGGGCTCCTACGAGCAGTACTTC	CASRGTGGSYEQYF
TRBV6-5	.	.	TRBJ2-3	TGTGCCAGCACCCCCCAGCCCGGCACAGATACGCAGTATTTT	CASTPQPGTDTQYF
TRBV7-3	.	once	TRBJ2-3	TGTGCCAGCACCCCTCGTGGGAGTTCTTTCCCAGATACGCAGTATTTT	CASTPRGSSFPDTQYF
TRBV11-2	TRBD1	.	TRBJ2-7	TGTGCCAGCAGCCGTGGACAGGGCTCCTACGAGCAGTACTTC	CASSRGQGSYEQYF
TRBV11-2	TRBD2	.	TRBJ2-2	TGTGCCAGCAGCTTTACTAGCGGGGTGAACACCGGGGAGCTGTTTTTT	CASSFTSGVNTGELFF
TRBV19	TRBD1	once	TRBJ1-4	TGTGCCACACAGGGGCGGCTATATGAAAAACTGTTTTTT	CATQGRLYEKLFF
TRBV5-1	.	once	TRBJ1-4	TGCGCCAGCAGCGGGGAGGGAGTTGAACTGTTTTTT	CASSGEGVELFF
TRBV6-1	.	.	TRBJ1-2	TGTGCCAGCAGTGTGTGGAAAGCTAACTATGGCTACACCTTC	CASSVWKANYGYTF
TRBV30	.	.	TRBJ2-7	TGTGCCTGGAGTAAGGGGGGGGGCTCCGGTCGCGGGCAGTACTTC	CAWSKGGGSGRGQYF
TRBV7-9	TRBD2	.	TRBJ2-5	TGTGCCAGCAGCACTAGCGGGGGGTACCAAGAGACCCAGTACTTC	CASSTSGGYQETQYF
TRBV19	.	.	TRBJ1-3	TGTGCCAGTAGTATGATGGGTGCTGGAAACACCATATATTTT	CASSMMGAGNTIYF
TRBV6-5	.	.	TRBJ2-2	TGTGCCAGCAGCCGGACGGACCCGAGCACCGGGGAGCTGTTTTTT	CASSRTDPSTGELFF
TRBV7-9	TRBD2	.	TRBJ2-7	TGTGCCAGCAGAAGTAGCGGGGGGCCATCCTACGAGCAGTACTTC	CASRSSGGPSYEQYF
TRBV19	.	.	TRBJ1-4	TGTGCCAGTAGTCCCTCCCACGGAACTAATGAAAAACTGTTTTTT	CASSPSHGTNEKLFF
TRBV29-1	.	.	TRBJ1-2	TGCAGCGTTGAAGGTGTAGGGTACTATGGCTACACCTTC	CSVEGVGYYGYTF
TRBV11-2	TRBD1	once	TRBJ1-1	TGTGCCAGCAGCTTGTATTGGGCCAACAGGGGGCGTTCGGGCACTGAAGCTTTCTTT	CASSLYWANRGRSGTEAFF
TRBV7-9	TRBD1	.	TRBJ2-4	TGTGCCAGCAGCTTGGGACAGGGGCCGTTCAGTGACTTC	CASSLGQGPFSDF
TRBV10-3	TRBD2	.	TRBJ2-3	TGTGCCATCAGCGGACTAGCGGGAGGGGATACGCAGTATTTT	CAISGLAGGDTQYF
TRBV4-3	.	.	TRBJ2-7	TGCGCCAGCAGCCAAGAAATAGGTCCCCACGAGCAGTACTTC	CASSQEIGPHEQYF
TRBV27	TRBD2	.	TRBJ2-2	TGTGCCAGCAGTTTATGGGGGGGGAACACCGGGGAGCTGTTTTTT	CASSLWGGNTGELFF